This T cell receptor beta chain was documented in a study of T-cell memory formation after mild COVID-19. The overall study: TCR clusters were largely donor specific.

The study's findings and limits: Unconfirmed was the SARS-CoV-2 specificity of second-wave clones that peaked on day 37. Day 15 to 85 contractors were CD4/CD8 balanced; later expanders leaned CD4+.

This clonotype was recorded a few times. The antigen is undetermined. TCRdb independently ran MiXCR on the 5' RACE reads; one entry per CDR3 protein. The data hold 380,000 or so distinct CDR3 sequences, with roughly 13% observed a single time. The receptor was derived from a man between 18 and 29 years old who had mild COVID-19 (a few samples of this study predate the infection). Cell type and time point are not known. Sample: PBMCs or a T cell subset sorted from them (not recorded which).

CDR3 nucleotides: TGTGCCAGTAGTAGTGTGGTTAGGAGTCCCCGGCATCAGCCCCAGCATTTT. Encoded protein: CASSSVVRSPRHQPQHF. The V gene is TRBV19, the J gene TRBJ1-5; no clear D gene. V was cut by 4 bases and J by 5 bases, with 21 bases left in between. The CDR3 consists of 17 residues. Germline CDR1 LNHDA, CDR2 SQIVND (reference sequence).